This T cell receptor (beta chain) was identified in a study of CDR3 diversity in severe acne. Trimming took 6 bases from V and 1 from J; bases not matched to a gene: 5. CDR1 is DFQATT, CDR2 SNEGSKA, per germline (reference sequence). This CDR3 contains 13 residues. TCRdb independently ran MiXCR on the PCR reads; one entry per CDR3 protein. The table includes some 85,000 distinct CDR3 sequences, about 53% detected once. This clonotype rates as medium-sized. This sequence originates from a male donor with severe acne vulgaris. The sample consisted of blood. The chain employs TRBV20-1 and TRBJ1-1; 7 nucleotides match TRBD1. In DNA, the CDR3 is TGCAGTGCAAGGACAGGTACGAACACTGAAGCTTTCTTT. It translates to CSARTGTNTEAFF.